These 27 T cell receptor beta chains were all obtained from the same sample, sequenced in a study of T cells in Graves' hyperthyroidism and ophthalmopathy. The CDR3 regions of TCR beta were amplified from RNA transcripts. First-round RT-PCR of the TCR CDR3 relied on the HTBI primer set. TCRdb fed the multiplex PCR reads into MiXCR, producing one record per CDR3 protein. Here the sample spans about 500,000 distinct CDR3 sequences, around 16% being singletons. The sample taken for sequencing was blood. The receptors here all came from a woman between 25 and 40 years old with Graves' ophthalmopathy.

This clonotype was recorded at least ten times. The genes are TRBV20-1 and TRBJ2-1; perhaps TRBD2 as D (5 bases). Germline loops: CDR1 DFQATT, CDR2 SNEGSKA (reference sequence). Trimming removed 5 bases at V and 0 bases at J, with 11 bases between. The CDR3 runs to 14 residues. The DNA for the CDR3 is TGCAGTGCTTACTTAGCGTTCTCCTACAATGAGCAGTTCTTC. It yields the protein CSAYLAFSYNEQFF.

V gene TRBV29-1 combines with J gene TRBJ2-3, with a possible D match to TRBD1 (5 bases). Germline-derived CDR1 and CDR2 are SQVTM and ANQGSEA. This CDR3 spans 12 amino acids. The V end lost 4 bases, the J end lost 3 bases, and 8 bases lay between the germline ends. CDR3 sequence: CSVGQKTDTQYF. CDR3 coding DNA: TGCAGCGTTGGACAGAAAACAGATACGCAGTATTTT.

This clonotype has at least ten counts. The chain is built from TRBV4-3 and TRBJ2-7; D gene ambiguous. Germline CDR1 LGHNA, CDR2 YSLEER. The V end was cut by 3 bases, the J end by 0 bases, with 9 bases between. There are 14 residues in the CDR3. The CDR3 here is CASSQGKSSYEQYF. The CDR3 DNA reads TGCGCCAGCAGCCAGGGAAAGAGCTCCTACGAGCAGTACTTC.

This clonotype has more than one count but fewer than ten. This rearrangement joins TRBV12-5 to TRBJ1-2, with D perhaps TRBD1 (6 bases). V lost 3 bases and J lost 3, with 26 bases in between. In germline, CDR1 is LGHNT, CDR2 FRNRAP. The CDR3 consists of 19 residues. This chain's CDR3 is CASGFPSTGARRPDYGYTF. The CDR3 nucleotides are TGTGCTAGTGGTTTCCCTTCGACAGGCGCACGGAGACCCGACTATGGCTACACCTTC.

This chain joins TRBV7-9 and TRBJ1-2, with 9 bases fitting TRBD1. Per germline, CDR1 SEHNR and CDR2 FQNEAQ (reference sequence). V gave up 7 bases and J gave up 3 bases; unmatched junction bases: 12. The CDR3 is 16 amino acids. CDR3 sequence: CASNLSTGGGHYGYTF. The CDR3, as DNA: TGTGCCAGCAACCTATCGACAGGGGGAGGCCACTATGGCTACACCTTC.

Concerning this clonotype: A read error may account for a junction end that differs from germline. V and J are TRBV6-2 or TRBV6-3 and TRBJ2-2; TRBD2 might be the D (7 bases). This CDR3 is 16 amino acids long. CDR1 is MNHEY, CDR2 SVGEGT, per germline. The CDR3 sequence: CTSSYPAGGAAGELFF. The CDR3 nucleotides read TGTACCAGCAGTTACCCAGCTGGGGGGGCGGCCGGGGAGCTGTTTTTT.

This clonotype has just a few counts. A much larger clone sits a single nucleotide away, making a read error possible. The V and J genes are TRBV12-3 or TRBV12-4 and TRBJ2-7, with 14 positions matching TRBD2. V lost 8 bases to trimming and J lost 5 bases; unmatched junction nucleotides: 8. The CDR3 extends over 15 amino acids. The CDR3, as DNA: TGTGCCAGCTCATCGGGACTAGCGGGAGCCCACGAGCAGTACTTC. Protein sequence: CASSSGLAGAHEQYF.

The sample holds many counts of this clonotype. J is TRBJ1-1 and V is TRBV28; 9 bases map to TRBD1. CDR3 length equals 14 residues. J gave up 7 bases and V 2 bases, and 5 bases lay outside the gene matches. CDR1 and CDR2 from the germline V gene are MDHEN and SYDVKM. The CDR3 DNA reads TGTGCCAGCAGTTTAACAGGGGGCTGGGGTGAAGCTTTCTTT. It translates to CASSLTGGWGEAFF.

This clonotype was detected once. Germline and junction disagree at one end, which may indicate a read error. CDR3 in amino acids: CASSLPTASVANVLTF. The CDR3 DNA sequence: TGTGCCAGTAGCCTACCGACAGCCTCTGTGGCCAACGTCCTGACTTTC. The chain employs TRBV19 and TRBJ2-6, with TRBD1 as a possible D gene (5 bases). CDR1 is LNHDA and CDR2 is SQIVND in the germline V gene (reference sequence). The CDR3 runs 16 residues.

This clonotype was picked up many times. The V call is TRBV12-3 or TRBV12-4, the J call TRBJ1-6, with D maybe TRBD1 (6 bases). The V end was cut by 3 bases, the J end by 5 bases, with 8 bases between. The CDR3 loop spans 14 amino acids. The CDR3 DNA sequence: TGTGCCAGCAGTTTCGCAGGGGATAATTCACCCCTCCACTTT. It is translated as CASSFAGDNSPLHF.

This CDR3 is CASSFQPLTDTQYF. The DNA of the CDR3 is TGTGCCAGCAGCTTTCAGCCCCTCACAGATACGCAGTATTTT. The chain joins TRBV7-3 to TRBJ2-3; D remains unclear. CDR3 length equals 14 residues. The germline gives CDR1 SGHTA, CDR2 FQGTGA. V was cut by 3 bases and J by 2 bases, with 9 bases left in between.

The chain joins TRBV2 to TRBJ2-4, with D perhaps TRBD1 or TRBD2 (5 bases each). The V end was cut by 1 base, the J end by 0 bases, with 19 bases between. This CDR3 has 19 amino acids. The V gene's germline CDR1 is SNHLY and CDR2 FYNNEI. The CDR3 spells CASSEEGPRQTLAKNIQYF. CDR3 DNA sequence: TGTGCCAGCAGTGAAGAGGGACCGCGACAGACTTTAGCCAAAAACATTCAGTACTTC.

This clonotype was observed a few times. DNA of the CDR3: TGTGCCAGCAGGGCGGGACAGGGGGTTTCCAATCAGCCCCAGCATTTT. Translation: CASRAGQGVSNQPQHF. The chain recombines TRBV6-2 or TRBV6-3 with TRBJ1-5; 11 bases are shared with TRBD1. CDR1 and CDR2 from the germline V gene are MNHEY and SVGEGT. V trimming: 6 bases; J trimming: 3 bases; junction bases outside the gene matches: 7. The CDR3 covers 16 residues.

The V and J genes are TRBV7-3 and TRBJ2-1; weak D call: TRBD1 (6 bases). Germline loops: CDR1 SGHTA, CDR2 FQGTGA. CDR3 length: 12 amino acids. Trimming pared 4 bases from V and 10 bases from J, leaving 11 bases between. As DNA, the CDR3 is TGTGCCAGCAGCTCGCCGGGACACGAGCAGTTCTTC. The encoded protein is CASSSPGHEQFF.

This chain connects TRBV7-2 to TRBJ1-5; D not resolved. The CDR3 consists of 18 residues. The V gene's germline CDR1 is SGHTA and CDR2 FQGNSA. V was pared by 5 bases and J by 4 bases, with 24 bases between. For the CDR3, the DNA is TGTGCCAGCAGCGCCATTCCAAATATATATAGAGCAAATCAGCCCCAGCATTTT. This gives the protein CASSAIPNIYRANQPQHF.

This clonotype was counted many times. The chain carries TRBV7-9 and TRBJ2-5; 7 bases map to TRBD2. V shed 0 bases, J shed 5 bases, and the junction held 9 bases outside the gene matches. The CDR3 is made up of 16 amino acids. Germline V gene data show CDR1 as SEHNR and CDR2 as FQNEAQ (reference sequence). CDR3 in amino acids: CASSLALVGGEETQYF. The DNA of the CDR3 is TGTGCCAGCAGCTTAGCGCTGGTGGGAGGGGAGGAGACCCAGTACTTC.

This clonotype appeared a few times. V is TRBV6-1 and J is TRBJ1-2, with 9 bases aligning to TRBD1. J lost 4 bases, V lost 6 bases, and 6 bases had no gene match. CDR3 size: 14 residues. CDR1 is MNHNS, CDR2 SASEGT, per germline. Written as DNA, the CDR3 is TGTGCCAGCAGCGGGACAGGGCACCCCTATGGCTACACCTTC. Encoded protein: CASSGTGHPYGYTF.

The rearrangement links TRBV9 to TRBJ2-1; 10 nucleotides agree with TRBD1. Unmatched junction bases numbered 2, after V lost 2 bases and J lost 3 bases. CDR3 length: 15 amino acids. Looked up from germline, CDR1 is SGDLS and CDR2 is YYNGEE. CDR3 in DNA: TGTGCCAGCAGCGTGGGGACAGGGGTCTACAATGAGCAGTTCTTC. Its protein product is CASSVGTGVYNEQFF. Full variable domain (remainder filled in from reference TRBV9 and TRBJ2-1): DSGVTQTPKHLITATGQRVTLRCSPRSGDLSVYWYQQSLDQGLQFLIQYYNGEERAKGNILERFSAQQFPDLHSELNLSSLELGDSALYFCASSVGTGVYNEQFFGPGTRLTVL.

The V gene is TRBV24-1, the J gene TRBJ1-5, with D maybe TRBD1 (5 bases). This CDR3 comprises 13 residues. Trimming shortened V by 9 bases and J by 7 bases, and 15 bases separated the two germline ends. The V gene's germline CDR1 is KGHDR and CDR2 SFDVKD. CDR3 amino acids: CATGSQGEQPQHF. As DNA, the CDR3 is TGTGCCACCGGCAGCCAAGGGGAACAGCCCCAGCATTTT.

This chain uses TRBV28 with TRBJ1-1; the match to TRBD1 covers 7 bases. Trimming at V came to 6 bases and at J to 6 bases, leaving 10 bases not matched to a gene. The V gene's germline CDR1 is MDHEN and CDR2 SYDVKM. This CDR3 has 14 residues. CDR3 nucleotide sequence: TGTGCCAGCAGGACAAGTACAGGGGCCCCTGAAGCTTTCTTT. The encoded protein is CASRTSTGAPEAFF.

This clonotype was seen more than once but under ten times. At one boundary the junction diverges from the germline segment, which might be a read error. V gene TRBV2 combines with J gene TRBJ2-1; 8 positions match TRBD2. The CDR3 has 14 residues. Germline V gives CDR1 SNHLY, CDR2 FYNNEI. CDR3 in amino acids: CASKRESSYNEQSF. CDR3 sequence (DNA): TGTGCCAGTAAGCGGGAGAGCTCCTACAATGAGCAGTCCTTC.

The J gene is TRBJ2-3, the V gene TRBV7-2; 7 bases align to TRBD2. The CDR3 is 15 residues long. From germline, CDR1 is SGHTA and CDR2 FQGNSA. The junction had 12 bases not matched to a gene; V was cut back by 8 bases and J by 4 bases. This chain's CDR3 is CASGSWGGRPDTQYF. The CDR3 DNA follows: TGTGCCAGCGGCTCCTGGGGAGGGCGCCCAGATACGCAGTATTTT.

This clonotype was detected ten times or more. The chain uses TRBV20-1 and TRBJ2-6; either TRBD1 or TRBD2 may supply D (5 bases each). The CDR3 spans 15 residues. Looked up from germline, CDR1 is DFQATT and CDR2 is SNEGSKA (reference sequence). V lost 0 bases and J 4 bases, leaving 10 bases between the germline ends. DNA for the CDR3: TGCAGTGCTAGAGATCAAGGGACCGGGGCCAACGTCCTGACTTTC. Amino acids: CSARDQGTGANVLTF.

The chain has TRBV27 and TRBJ1-6, with D unresolved. Germline CDR1 and CDR2: MNHEY and SMNVEV (reference sequence). The CDR3 is 13 residues long. V dropped 6 bases and J dropped 7 bases, with 10 bases sitting between them. The CDR3 loop is CASSYTRNSPLHF. The DNA of the CDR3 is TGTGCCAGCAGCTACACCCGAAATTCACCCCTCCACTTT.

This clonotype was detected many times. The chain combines TRBV30 with TRBJ2-5, with D perhaps TRBD2 (5 bases). Germline loops: CDR1 GTSNPN, CDR2 SVGIG (reference sequence). The length of the CDR3 is 13 residues. The V end lost 3 bases, the J end lost 4 bases, and 12 bases lay between the germline ends. The CDR3: CAWRPLARETQYF. The CDR3 nucleotides are TGTGCCTGGAGGCCCTTAGCGCGAGAGACCCAGTACTTC.

The V and J genes are TRBV14 and TRBJ2-1; 8 nucleotides agree with TRBD2. Germline lookup yields CDR1 SGHDN and CDR2 FVKESK. V lost 2 bases, J lost 8 bases, and 17 bases stayed unmatched. The CDR3 covers 18 residues. This chain's CDR3 is CASSQQLGLAQIGDEQFF. For the CDR3, the DNA is TGTGCCAGCAGCCAACAACTCGGACTAGCCCAAATTGGGGATGAGCAGTTCTTC.

This clonotype has at least ten counts. V usage is TRBV20-1 and J usage is TRBJ2-1; 10 bases match TRBD2. The trim removed 7 bases at V and 9 bases at J, leaving 6 bases unmatched. The CDR3 extends over 12 amino acids. Germline assignment: CDR1 DFQATT and CDR2 SNEGSKA (reference sequence). The CDR3 bases are TGCAGTGGTTCTAGCGGGAGTACTGAGCAGTTCTTC. It codes for CSGSSGSTEQFF.